Below are 30 T cell receptor beta chains sequenced from a single sample in a study of shared clonotypes between healthy human individuals. TCRdb keeps only in-frame clones here, not all; method: immunoSEQ multiplex PCR. The sample consists of 2,500,000 or so clones, around nine tenths of them appearing once. Sequenced: naive CD4+ T cells sorted from blood. Subset here: CD45RA+ positively selected. These receptors were collected from a man aged 18 to 29 in good health.

The V call is TRBV5-1, the J call TRBJ2-7; the match to TRBD1 covers 7 bases. This CDR3 spans 14 amino acids. V was pared by 3 bases and J by 5 bases, with 8 bases of the junction left unmatched. CDR1 and CDR2 (germline): SGHRS, YFSETQ. The CDR3 spells CASSSGTVDHEQYF. The CDR3 nucleotides read TGCGCCAGCAGCTCTGGGACAGTAGACCACGAGCAGTACTTC.

The V and J genes are TRBV9 and TRBJ2-3; TRBD2 agrees at 9 bases. CDR3 length equals 16 residues. In germline, CDR1 is SGDLS, CDR2 YYNGEE. J was trimmed by 3 bases and V by 1 base; bases with no gene match: 6. This CDR3 is CASSVSLSGSTDTQYF. The CDR3, as DNA: TGTGCCAGCAGCGTAAGTCTTAGCGGGAGTACAGATACGCAGTATTTT.

A remark on this clone: The same CDR3 also results from other DNA sequences found in this sample. The V gene is TRBV5-1, the J gene TRBJ1-6; no definite D call. CDR3 size: 15 residues. Per germline, CDR1 SGHRS and CDR2 YFSETQ. Trimming pared 4 bases from V and 0 bases from J, leaving 8 bases between. This CDR3 reads CASSGGSSYNSPLHF. The DNA for the CDR3 is TGCGCCAGCAGCGGAGGGAGCTCCTATAATTCACCCCTCCACTTT.

The chain combines TRBV5-6 with TRBJ2-2; 12 bases are shared with TRBD2. V was pared by 4 bases and J by 7 bases, with 14 bases of the junction left unmatched. The CDR3 runs to 18 residues. The germline V gene has CDR1 SGHDT and CDR2 YYEEEE. DNA for the CDR3: TGTGCCAGCAGCGAGCGGACTAGCGGGGTCCTCGGCATCGGGGAGCTGTTTTTT. Protein sequence: CASSERTSGVLGIGELFF.

A word on this clone: The same CDR3 arises from other DNA sequences in this sample as well. V gene TRBV5-1 combines with J gene TRBJ2-7; no clear D. The CDR3 is 12 amino acids. Trimming removed 4 bases from V and 2 bases from J, with 7 bases in between. Germline-derived CDR1 and CDR2 are SGHRS and YFSETQ. CDR3 region: CASSLDAYEQYF. The DNA of the CDR3 is TGCGCCAGCAGCCTGGACGCCTACGAGCAGTACTTC.

The chain joins TRBV5-4 to TRBJ1-6; the D is unclear. This CDR3 spans 17 amino acids. The germline gives CDR1 SGHNT, CDR2 YYREEE (reference sequence). V gave up 1 base and J gave up 4 bases, with 15 bases separating them. This chain's CDR3 is CASSLSAPRVYNSPLHF. In nucleotides, the CDR3 is TGTGCCAGCAGCTTGAGTGCTCCACGTGTTTATAATTCACCCCTCCACTTT. The full variable domain, its missing parts supplied by reference TRBV5-4 and TRBJ1-6, is ETGVTQSPTHLIKTRGQQVTLRCSSQSGHNTVSWYQQALGQGPQFIFQYYREEENGRGNFPPRFSGLQFPNYSSELNVNALELDDSALYLCASSLSAPRVYNSPLHFGNGTRLTVT.

The V call is TRBV5-1, the J call TRBJ2-2, with 8 bases lining up with TRBD1. This CDR3 has 15 amino acids. Germline V lookup: CDR1 SGHRS, CDR2 YFSETQ. The V gene end was trimmed by 4 bases and the J gene end by 1 base; junction bases not matched to a gene: 3. The CDR3: CASSQGQENTGELFF. The CDR3 bases are TGCGCCAGCAGCCAGGGACAGGAGAACACCGGGGAGCTGTTTTTT.

The chain's CDR3 is CASSYGQGENYGYTF. In DNA, the CDR3 is TGTGCCAGCAGCTACGGACAGGGGGAGAACTATGGCTACACCTTC. The chain couples TRBV9 to TRBJ1-2; 10 positions match TRBD1. Germline loops: CDR1 SGDLS, CDR2 YYNGEE. J gave up 2 bases and V 4 bases, and 5 bases lay outside the gene matches. This CDR3 region has 15 residues.

The rearrangement uses TRBV19 and TRBJ1-2; D remains ambiguous. Trimming stripped 6 bases from V and 2 bases from J, with 10 bases between. The germline gives CDR1 LNHDA, CDR2 SQIVND (reference sequence). This CDR3 contains 13 residues. This chain's CDR3 is CASSQDGNYGYTF. As DNA, the CDR3 is TGTGCCAGTAGCCAAGACGGGAACTATGGCTACACCTTC.

This chain joins TRBV15 and TRBJ2-7; possibly TRBD1 or TRBD2 for D (6 bases each). V was clipped by 1 base and J by 4 bases, with 26 bases between them. The CDR3 sequence is 19 residues long. The germline CDR1 and CDR2 sequences are LNHNV and YYDKDF (reference sequence). CDR3 loop: CATSRVGGRGPVLVYEQYF. The CDR3 coding sequence is TGTGCCACCAGCAGAGTGGGGGGCAGAGGGCCCGTCCTGGTATACGAGCAGTACTTC.

This clone was detected only once. V usage is TRBV5-1 and J usage is TRBJ1-1; TRBD1 might be the D (5 bases). The germline CDR1 and CDR2 sequences are SGHRS and YFSETQ. The CDR3 extends over 14 amino acids. The V gene lost 4 bases and the J gene lost 1 base, with 11 bases spanning the gap. The CDR3 protein is CASSAKTGNTEAFF. CDR3 DNA sequence: TGCGCCAGCAGCGCCAAAACAGGGAACACTGAAGCTTTCTTT. The complete variable domain, with remaining parts taken from reference TRBV5-1 and TRBJ1-1, reads KAGVTQTPRYLIKTRGQQVTLSCSPISGHRSVSWYQQTPGQGLQFLFEYFSETQRNKGNFPGRFSGRQFSNSRSEMNVSTLELGDSALYLCASSAKTGNTEAFFGQGTRLTVV.

The V call is TRBV11-2, the J call TRBJ2-3; tentatively, D is TRBD1 or TRBD2 (6 bases each). The germline V gene encodes CDR1 SGHAT and CDR2 FQNNGV. This CDR3 contains 15 residues. The ends were cut back, 1 base at V and 2 bases at J, with 10 bases in the middle. CDR3 bases: TGTGCCAGCAGCTTAGCCGGGGGCGACACAGATACGCAGTATTTT. Protein: CASSLAGGDTDTQYF.

The chain couples TRBV2 to TRBJ1-2, with D unclear. V lost 5 bases to trimming and J lost 8 bases, with 15 bases between them. The CDR3 totals 13 residues. Germline V CDR1 and CDR2: SNHLY, FYNNEI. Here the CDR3 reads CASSSTWAGGYTF. CDR3 DNA sequence: TGTGCCAGCAGTTCTACATGGGCCGGCGGCTACACCTTC.

This sequence joins TRBV6-1 and TRBJ2-7; D is uncertain. CDR1 is MNHNS and CDR2 is SASEGT in the germline V gene. With 5 bases removed from V and 4 bases from J, the gap between germline ends came to 12 bases. The CDR3 totals 13 residues. For the CDR3, the DNA is TGTGCCAGCAGTTTTCTTTCCGGATACGAGCAGTACTTC. This sequence encodes CASSFLSGYEQYF.

The gene calls are TRBV5-6 and TRBJ2-2; tentatively, D is TRBD1 (6 bases). CDR3 length: 17 residues. V gave up 4 bases and J gave up 1 base, with 17 bases separating them. Per germline, CDR1 SGHDT and CDR2 YYEEEE. CDR3 in amino acids: CASSISTGTKNTGELFF. The CDR3 DNA is TGTGCCAGCAGCATAAGCACCGGGACAAAGAACACCGGGGAGCTGTTTTTT.

V and J are TRBV28 and TRBJ1-6; a weak D match, TRBD1 (6 bases). CDR1 is MDHEN, CDR2 SYDVKM, per germline. This CDR3 is 13 amino acids long. Deletions cut 5 bases from V and 7 bases from J, with 9 bases between. CDR3 coding DNA: TGTGCCAGCAGTCGAACAGGGAATTCACCCCTCCACTTT. Translated, it gives CASSRTGNSPLHF.

V is TRBV19 and J is TRBJ2-2; D is ambiguous. This CDR3 region has 14 residues. V gave up 1 base and J gave up 3 bases, with 6 bases separating them. CDR1 is LNHDA and CDR2 is SQIVND in the germline V gene (reference sequence). As DNA, the CDR3 is TGTGCCAGTAGTATAGGAGAGTACACCGGGGAGCTGTTTTTT. Its protein product is CASSIGEYTGELFF.

About this clone itself: At one end the junction does not follow the germline gene, possibly because of a read error. V gene TRBV6-6 combines with J gene TRBJ2-7; no firm D call. The germline gives CDR1 MNHNY, CDR2 SVGAGI (reference sequence). The CDR3 spans 15 residues. The CDR3 nucleotides are TGTGCCAGCAATTACGGCCCTGGGCTTCCCTACGAGCAGTACTTC. Residues: CASNYGPGLPYEQYF.

The chain employs TRBV4-1 and TRBJ1-5; D might be TRBD1 (6 bases). The CDR3 runs to 16 residues. V lost 3 bases and J lost 0, with 12 bases in between. CDR1 is MGHRA and CDR2 is YSYEKL in the germline V gene. The CDR3 sequence: CASSHRQVASNQPQHF. The CDR3 DNA sequence: TGCGCCAGCAGCCATAGACAGGTTGCTAGCAATCAGCCCCAGCATTTT.

The chain uses TRBV7-2 and TRBJ1-3; a possible D gene is TRBD1 (5 bases). CDR1 SGHTA and CDR2 FQGNSA come from the germline V gene. The CDR3 sequence is 16 residues long. Trimming removed 5 bases at V and 0 bases at J, with 14 bases between. The CDR3 loop is CASSPGHASSGNTIYF. CDR3 bases: TGTGCCAGCAGCCCAGGACACGCGAGCTCTGGAAACACCATATATTTT.

This clone was seen a handful of times. The chain carries TRBV19 and TRBJ1-1, with unresolved D. CDR1 is LNHDA, CDR2 SQIVND, per germline (reference sequence). Trimming shortened V by 4 bases and J by 5 bases, and 14 bases separated the two germline ends. The CDR3 runs 14 residues. In DNA, the CDR3 is TGTGCCAGTAGTACCGTCTCCTTCGGGACTGAAGCTTTCTTT. Encoded protein: CASSTVSFGTEAFF.

V gene TRBV9 combines with J gene TRBJ1-4; D remains unclear. V shed 4 bases and J shed 8 bases, with 12 bases lying between them. Germline V lookup: CDR1 SGDLS, CDR2 YYNGEE. The CDR3 is 13 amino acids. CDR3 loop: CASSPILGEKLFF. In nucleotides, the CDR3 is TGTGCCAGCAGCCCGATACTGGGGGAAAAACTGTTTTTT.

Notes on this clone: One junction end does not reproduce the germline sequence, and a read error may be involved. The rearrangement joins TRBV7-7 to TRBJ2-3; 9 positions match TRBD2. The CDR3 covers 16 residues. Germline V gene lookup returns CDR1 SSHAT and CDR2 FNYEAQ (reference sequence). CDR3 coding DNA: TGTGCTAGCAGTCCGGGACTAGCCCCTTCCACAGATACGCAGTATTTT. It is translated as CASSPGLAPSTDTQYF.

The rearrangement joins TRBV9 to TRBJ1-5, with 7 bases matching TRBD1. J lost 3 bases, V lost 4 bases, and 7 bases had no gene match. This CDR3 region has 15 residues. Germline V CDR1 and CDR2: SGDLS, YYNGEE. CDR3 loop: CASSPRDRLNQPQHF. The CDR3 DNA follows: TGTGCCAGCAGCCCCCGGGACAGACTCAATCAGCCCCAGCATTTT.

The V and J genes are TRBV5-6 and TRBJ1-1; 7 bases map to TRBD1. Trimming cost V 4 bases and J 0 bases; bases outside gene matches: 6. The length of the CDR3 is 15 residues. Germline V lookup: CDR1 SGHDT, CDR2 YYEEEE. CDR3 DNA: TGTGCCAGCAGCCAGGCAGGGGGAATGAACACTGAAGCTTTCTTT. This gives the protein CASSQAGGMNTEAFF.

V and J are TRBV18 and TRBJ1-6; weak D call: TRBD1 (6 bases). This CDR3 is built from 18 residues. V was clipped by 6 bases and J by 2 bases, with 20 bases between them. CDR1 and CDR2 from the germline V gene are KGHSH and LQKENI. In nucleotides, the CDR3 is TGTGCCAGCTCCCTAACACGACCAGGGGATGCCTATAATTCACCCCTCCACTTT. This translates into CASSLTRPGDAYNSPLHF.

The chain couples TRBV9 to TRBJ2-1; 8 bases align to TRBD2. Germline loops: CDR1 SGDLS, CDR2 YYNGEE. V lost 6 bases, J lost 8 bases, and 13 bases stayed unmatched. CDR3 length: 15 amino acids. CDR3 sequence (DNA): TGTGCCAGCACCCCGAGGGGCGGGGGGTCGGATGAGCAGTTCTTC. This sequence encodes CASTPRGGGSDEQFF. The entire variable domain, with the rest obtained from reference TRBV9 and TRBJ2-1, is as follows: DSGVTQTPKHLITATGQRVTLRCSPRSGDLSVYWYQQSLDQGLQFLIQYYNGEERAKGNILERFSAQQFPDLHSELNLSSLELGDSALYFCASTPRGGGSDEQFFGPGTRLTVL.

This chain uses TRBV4-1 with TRBJ2-5; 11 bases align to TRBD1. The CDR3 totals 20 residues. Germline V lookup: CDR1 MGHRA, CDR2 YSYEKL. J was trimmed by 5 bases and V by 4 bases; bases with no gene match: 21. CDR3 nucleotides: TGCGCCAGCAGCCGCGCCGGGACAGGGGGGCTCAGCGGGACGGGGGAGACCCAGTACTTC. This translates into CASSRAGTGGLSGTGETQYF.

Of note for this clone: The same CDR3 arises from other DNA sequences in this sample as well. This chain connects TRBV7-2 to TRBJ2-7, with TRBD1 matching 10 bases. The CDR3 runs 15 residues. Per germline, CDR1 SGHTA and CDR2 FQGNSA. V shed 5 bases, J shed 1 base, and the junction held 5 bases outside the gene matches. This CDR3 reads CASSPGQGRSYEQYF. In DNA form, the CDR3 reads TGTGCCAGCAGCCCGGGACAGGGGAGGTCCTACGAGCAGTACTTC. The variable domain in full, completed from reference TRBV7-2 and TRBJ2-7, reads GAGVSQSPSNKVTEKGKDVELRCDPISGHTALYWYRQSLGQGLEFLIYFQGNSAPDKSGLPSDRFSAERTGGSVSTLTIQRTQQEDSAVYLCASSPGQGRSYEQYFGPGTRLTVT.

This sequence joins TRBV6-1 and TRBJ2-3, with 8 bases fitting TRBD2. CDR3 length: 15 residues. Germline CDR1 and CDR2: MNHNS and SASEGT. The J segment lost 3 bases and the V segment lost 4 bases, leaving 6 bases of the junction unmatched. The CDR3 DNA sequence: TGTGCCAGCAGTGGAGCGGGGGTGAGAACAGATACGCAGTATTTT. Translation gives CASSGAGVRTDTQYF.